This is a list of T cell receptor beta chains from one sample in a study of Graves' ophthalmopathy and Graves' hyperthyroidism. TCRdb analysed the multiplex PCR reads with MiXCR anew, one entry per CDR3 protein. The sample lists 150,000 to 200,000 distinct CDR3 sequences, approximately 38% seen once, with roughly 5.8% in the top ten. Material: peripheral blood. The origin of the receptors is a woman in her forties with Graves' ophthalmopathy. Each CDR3 is given with its conserved first and last residue. A D gene is named only where the DNA matches it firmly. Clone sizes are given selectively: once, few, many, or a class where the clone is expanded.

TGTGCCAGCAGCCATCAGGGTTTTAGCAATCAGCCCCAGCATTTT | CASSHQGFSNQPQHF | TRBV14 | NA | many | TRBJ1-5
TGTGCCAGCACTAGCGGGATTCGAGAGACCCAGTACTTC | CASTSGIRETQYF | TRBV7-2 | TRBD2 | once | TRBJ2-5
TGTGCCAGCAGCCCTCCCAGGACAGGAGACTACGAGCAGTACTTC | CASSPPRTGDYEQYF | TRBV9 | TRBD1 | NA | TRBJ2-7
TGTGCCAGCAGTGCCTGGGGGGTTAAGTCCTACGAGCAGTACTTC | CASSAWGVKSYEQYF | TRBV6-1 | NA | many | TRBJ2-7
TGTGCCAGCAGCCAGGGACAAAACTACGAGCAGTACTTC | CASSQGQNYEQYF | TRBV6-2/TRBV6-3 | NA | few | TRBJ2-7
TGTGCCAGCAGTTCCGACCCTCTTAGGGCCTACGAGCAGTACTTC | CASSSDPLRAYEQYF | TRBV28 | NA | few | TRBJ2-7
TGTGCCAGCTCACCATCCCCGCCAGGGACGAACACTGAAGCTTTCTTT | CASSPSPPGTNTEAFF | TRBV18 | NA | many | TRBJ1-1
TGTGCCAGCAGCTTAATTGGACTAGGGGCCGGGGAGCTGTTTTTT | CASSLIGLGAGELFF | TRBV7-3 | TRBD2 | once | TRBJ2-2
TGTGCCAGCAGGGGACAGGGGGGCCAAACCTTATTC | CASRGQGGQTLF | TRBV6-1 | TRBD1 | many | TRBJ2-7
TGTGCCAGCAGCCCGAAGGGTGGGGGAACAACGAACACCGGGGAGCTGTTTTTT | CASSPKGGGTTNTGELFF | TRBV6-2/TRBV6-3 | NA | NA | TRBJ2-2
TGTGCCAGCAGCGCGGGACAATCAAACACTGAAGCTTTCTTT | CASSAGQSNTEAFF | TRBV7-2 | NA | many | TRBJ1-1
TGTGCCAGCAGTTTTCAGGGGGAAGACGGCTACACCTTC | CASSFQGEDGYTF | TRBV12-3/TRBV12-4 | TRBD1 | NA | TRBJ1-2
TGTGCCAGCCGACCCTCAGGGTCTCGGGGGGAGACCCAGTACTTC | CASRPSGSRGETQYF | TRBV12-3/TRBV12-4 | NA | NA | TRBJ2-5
TGCAGTGCTAGAGATTTTCGGAAAGTCTACTCCTACGAGCAGTACTTC | CSARDFRKVYSYEQYF | TRBV20-1 | NA | many | TRBJ2-7
TGTGCCAGCAGTTTCCCCCGGGACAGGGAAGGAGGCAATCAGCCCCAGCATTTT | CASSFPRDREGGNQPQHF | TRBV28 | TRBD1 | NA | TRBJ1-5
TGTGCCAGCAGTGTGACGACAGGGGCAAACTATGGCTACACCTTC | CASSVTTGANYGYTF | TRBV6-1 | TRBD1 | many | TRBJ1-2
TGTGCCAGCAGCTTTGGGCCTCAAGAGACCCAGTACTTC | CASSFGPQETQYF | TRBV7-3 | NA | many | TRBJ2-5
TGTGCCAGCAGCTCGCTACATAGCAATCAGCCCCAGCATTTT | CASSSLHSNQPQHF | TRBV7-2 | NA | NA | TRBJ1-5
TGTGCCAGCAGTTACATAGGGACCGACTCCTACGAGCAGTACTTC | CASSYIGTDSYEQYF | TRBV6-5 | NA | NA | TRBJ2-7
TGTGCCAGTAGCCAGGGGGCGTACGAGCAGTACTTC | CASSQGAYEQYF | TRBV19 | TRBD1 | many | TRBJ2-7
TGTGCCAGCAGTGACAGGGTACAAGTTTATAATTCACCCCTCCACTTT | CASSDRVQVYNSPLHF | TRBV6-1 | NA | few | TRBJ1-6
TGTGCCACCAGCAGAGGAGCAGGGCTTGATTCACCCCTCCACTTT | CATSRGAGLDSPLHF | TRBV15 | NA | NA | TRBJ1-6
TGTGCCTGGAGTGTATTAACAGGGTCCGAGCAGTACTTC | CAWSVLTGSEQYF | TRBV30 | NA | NA | TRBJ2-7
TGTGCCAGCAGGACGGCCGGGGAGGTCAGCAATCAGCCCCAGCATTTT | CASRTAGEVSNQPQHF | TRBV6-2/TRBV6-3 | NA | once | TRBJ1-5
TGTGCCAGCAGCCCCACCGGGACCCCCTACGAGCAGTACTTC | CASSPTGTPYEQYF | TRBV7-2 | NA | many | TRBJ2-7
TGTGCCAGCGGGCCGCAGGGAAGTGGGCAGCCCCAGCATTTT | CASGPQGSGQPQHF | TRBV12-3/TRBV12-4 | NA | NA | TRBJ1-5
TGTGCCAGCAGTTTATCGGGGTATGGGGTGTACGAGCAGTACTTC | CASSLSGYGVYEQYF | TRBV28 | NA | many | TRBJ2-7
TGTGCCAGCAGGAAAACATCTCCCGCTGAAGCTTTCTTT | CASRKTSPAEAFF | TRBV6-1 | NA | once | TRBJ1-1